Shown below are 8 T cell receptor beta chains from a single sample sequenced in a study of blood T cells in healthy people across ages. For the second PCR, which ran for about 7 to 11 cycles, a sample-barcoded 5' primer and a J-beta primer mix were used. TCRdb called the 5' RACE reads again in MiXCR, with one record for every CDR3 protein. The table includes roughly 1,800,000 distinct CDR3 sequences, less than 50% detected once. Sequencing was done on a sample of blood. All receptors come from a woman aged 40 to 55 in good health.

J is TRBJ2-3 and V is TRBV29-1; 14 nucleotides match TRBD2. Trimming cost V 2 bases and J 14 bases; bases outside gene matches: 15. Germline values: CDR1 SQVTM, CDR2 ANQGSEA. The CDR3 sequence is 16 residues long. The CDR3 DNA follows: TGCAGCGTTGAAATTAGGACTAGCGGGAGGTACAGATACGCGTATTTT. As protein: CSVEIRTSGRYRYAYF.

The chain employs TRBV7-2 and TRBJ2-3; the match to TRBD2 covers 8 bases. CDR3 length: 16 amino acids. The junction had 7 bases not matched to a gene; V was cut back by 3 bases and J by 2 bases. Germline CDR1 is SGHTA and CDR2 is FQGNSA. The CDR3 nucleotides are TGTGCCAGCAGCTTCTTAGCGGGGACTATCACAGATACGCAGTATTTT. This encodes CASSFLAGTITDTQYF.

This clonotype was recorded once. Its ends do not fully match the called genes, so a read error is possible. The chain couples TRBV27 to TRBJ2-7, with 16 nucleotides matching TRBD2. The CDR3 is 17 residues long. Germline assignment: CDR1 MNHEY and CDR2 SMNVEV (reference sequence). The CDR3 protein is CASSSGTSGGAGKTQNF. Here the CDR3 DNA reads TGTGCCAGCAGTTCCGGGACTAGCGGGGGGGCCGGGAAGACCCAGAACTTC.

The sample holds a few counts of this clonotype. The chain couples TRBV7-2 to TRBJ2-5; possible D gene TRBD2, 7 bases. The germline gives CDR1 SGHTA, CDR2 FQGNSA. Trimming left V 4 bases short and J 11 bases short, with 17 bases between. CDR3 size: 13 residues. CDR3 nucleotide sequence: TGTGCCAGCAGCTCCCGCGGGGGCGCAGAGCAGTACTTC. Protein product: CASSSRGGAEQYF.

The V and J genes are TRBV28 and TRBJ2-4; 9 nucleotides line up with TRBD2. The V gene end was trimmed by 7 bases and the J gene end by 1 base; junction bases not matched to a gene: 8. This CDR3 region has 16 residues. CDR1 is MDHEN, CDR2 SYDVKM, per germline. CDR3 loop: CASTSSGELAKNIQYF. The CDR3 nucleotides read TGTGCCAGCACTTCTAGCGGGGAACTGGCCAAAAACATTCAGTACTTC.

The rearrangement links TRBV24-1 to TRBJ2-4; 7 bases are a match to TRBD1. The closer fit of TRBJ2-5 to the DNA end suggests the J call may be wrong. This CDR3 region has 16 residues. The germline V gene encodes CDR1 KGHDR and CDR2 SFDVKD. CDR3 sequence: CATAEGGQVPRETQYF. The CDR3 DNA reads TGTGCCACCGCTGAAGGCGGACAGGTCCCCAGGGAGACCCAGTACTTC.

The chain uses TRBV18 and TRBJ2-4, with 10 bases matching TRBD2. The CDR3 spans 15 residues. Germline-derived CDR1 and CDR2 are KGHSH and LQKENI. The junction had 11 bases not matched to a gene; V was cut back by 2 bases and J by 13 bases. In nucleotides, the CDR3 is TGTGCCAGCTCACCATTGGGTACTAGCGGGGTGGAGCAGTACTTC. Amino acid sequence: CASSPLGTSGVEQYF.

The rearrangement joins TRBV19 to TRBJ2-1; no definite D call. Germline V CDR1 and CDR2: LNHDA, SQIVND (reference sequence). V was clipped by 1 base and J by 6 bases, with 16 bases between them. The CDR3 has 16 residues. The CDR3 region is CASSIGELMGFNEQFF. CDR3 bases: TGTGCCAGTAGTATAGGAGAGCTAATGGGTTTCAATGAGCAGTTCTTC. The full variable domain, in which reference TRBV19 and TRBJ2-1 provide the parts outside the CDR3, is DGGITQSPKYLFRKEGQNVTLSCEQNLNHDAMYWYRQDPGQGLRLIYYSQIVNDFQKGDIAEGYSVSREKKESFPLTVTSAQKNPTAFYLCASSIGELMGFNEQFFGPGTRLTVL.